Presented here are 17 T cell receptor beta chains from one specimen sequenced in a study of neurological immune-mediated disorders. TCRdb reanalysed the 5' RACE reads using MiXCR and keeps one entry per CDR3 protein. The table lists 80,000 or so distinct CDR3 sequences, roughly 9.9% of them singletons. Input material: PBMCs. Receptors were obtained from a man in his fifties in good health.

This clonotype was observed many times. CDR3 sequence: CASSSGFLAGVQNEQFF. CDR3 bases: TGTGCCAGCAGCTCCGGGTTCCTAGCGGGAGTACAAAATGAGCAGTTCTTC. The V gene is TRBV7-2, the J gene TRBJ2-1; 10 nucleotides line up with TRBD2. The CDR3 has 17 residues. The V segment lost 4 bases and the J segment 7 bases; nucleotides outside the gene matches: 13. The germline gives CDR1 SGHTA, CDR2 FQGNSA.

This clonotype was seen only a few times. J is TRBJ1-5 and V is TRBV28; unclear D gene. V gave up 6 bases and J gave up 3 bases, with 18 bases separating them. CDR3 size: 16 residues. Looked up from germline, CDR1 is MDHEN and CDR2 is SYDVKM. This CDR3 is CASRTPTDGYNQPQHF. The CDR3 nucleotides read TGTGCCAGCAGAACCCCTACCGACGGTTACAATCAGCCCCAGCATTTT.

This clonotype was counted at least ten times. V is TRBV10-3 and J is TRBJ2-7, with D uncertain. The CDR3 is 12 amino acids. CDR1 ENHRY and CDR2 SYGVKD come from the germline V gene. V was clipped by 10 bases and J by 2 bases, with 12 bases between them. CDR3 sequence (DNA): TGTGCCACCGAAGGTGAGACCTACGAGCAGTACTTC. Translating it yields CATEGETYEQYF.

This clonotype was recorded at least ten times. The rearrangement uses TRBV5-1 and TRBJ2-2; TRBD1 aligns across 7 bases. CDR3 length: 15 amino acids. Looked up from germline, CDR1 is SGHRS and CDR2 is YFSETQ. The junction had 6 bases not matched to a gene; V was cut back by 3 bases and J by 4 bases. CDR3 sequence: CASSSDRSFTGELFF. CDR3 coding DNA: TGCGCCAGCAGCTCGGACAGGTCTTTCACCGGGGAGCTGTTTTTT.

As to this clonotype: This may be a read error: a much more frequent sequence differs by one nucleotide. The V and J genes are TRBV28 and TRBJ1-1; D remains ambiguous. V was pared by 6 bases and J by 5 bases, with 16 bases between. Germline assignment: CDR1 MDHEN and CDR2 SYDVKM. CDR3 size: 14 residues. The CDR3, as DNA: TGTGCCAGCAGACCCGACGGGCGAGGGACTGAAGCTTTCTTT. Translated, it gives CASRPDGRGTEAFF.

This clonotype came up many times. V gene TRBV14 combines with J gene TRBJ2-7, with TRBD2 matching 8 bases. V was pared by 1 base and J by 2 bases, with 4 bases of the junction left unmatched. The germline V gene encodes CDR1 SGHDN and CDR2 FVKESK. This CDR3 has 15 residues. The CDR3, as DNA: TGTGCCAGCAGCCAAGTGGATAGCGGGACCTACGAGCAGTACTTC. It translates to CASSQVDSGTYEQYF.

This clonotype was recorded at least ten times. This chain links TRBV6-1 with TRBJ2-3, with 10 bases fitting TRBD2. The junction had 3 bases not matched to a gene; V was cut back by 2 bases and J by 7 bases. From germline, CDR1 is MNHNS and CDR2 SASEGT. CDR3 length: 14 residues. The CDR3 reads CASSESGRGYTQYF. The CDR3 nucleotides are TGTGCCAGCAGTGAAAGCGGGAGGGGATATACGCAGTATTTT.

This clonotype was counted many times. This chain uses TRBV28 with TRBJ1-5, with a weak D call TRBD1 (5 bases). The CDR3 has 15 amino acids. Trimming cost V 6 bases and J 4 bases, with 16 bases left between them. CDR1 and CDR2 (germline): MDHEN, SYDVKM. CDR3 DNA: TGTGCCAGCAGGGCGCAGCAAGGGGATAATCAGCCCCAGCATTTT. Protein product: CASRAQQGDNQPQHF.

Many counts were recorded for this clonotype. In nucleotides, the CDR3 is TGTGCCAGCAGCTTAAGGACCGGGACTAGCGGGAGTTCAGACGAGCAGTACTTC. Translated: CASSLRTGTSGSSDEQYF. V and J are TRBV7-2 and TRBJ2-7, with TRBD2 identical over 14 bases. V gave up 2 bases and J gave up 5 bases; unmatched junction bases: 11. This CDR3 contains 18 residues. Germline V gene lookup returns CDR1 SGHTA and CDR2 FQGNSA.

This clonotype appeared many times. The chain has TRBV10-3 and TRBJ2-7; 8 nucleotides align to TRBD2. The germline V gene encodes CDR1 ENHRY and CDR2 SYGVKD. With 11 bases clipped from V and 2 bases from J, the junction kept 5 bases outside the gene matches. The CDR3 runs 12 residues. The CDR3 loop is CAAAGRAYEQYF. DNA of the CDR3: TGTGCCGCTGCCGGGAGGGCCTACGAGCAGTACTTC.

The table lists this clonotype with many counts. The genes are TRBV20-1 and TRBJ2-5; D unresolved. The ends were cut back, 5 bases at V and 4 bases at J, with 8 bases in the middle. Germline V lookup: CDR1 DFQATT, CDR2 SNEGSKA (reference sequence). This CDR3 spans 11 amino acids. DNA for the CDR3: TGCAGTGCTCCCGCCGGAGAGACCCAGTACTTC. It specifies CSAPAGETQYF.

The table lists this clonotype with many counts. The chain joins TRBV24-1 to TRBJ1-4; TRBD1 is a possible D gene (5 bases). CDR1 and CDR2 from the germline V gene are KGHDR and SFDVKD. CDR3 length: 15 residues. V was pared by 2 bases and J by 8 bases, with 14 bases between. CDR3 in amino acids: CATSDSRGVREKLFF. CDR3 nucleotide sequence: TGTGCCACCAGTGATTCCCGGGGGGTCAGAGAAAAACTGTTTTTT.

The count of this clonotype is one. The V gene is TRBV29-1, the J gene TRBJ2-7, with 8 bases fitting TRBD2. CDR3 length: 13 amino acids. Trimming took 7 bases from V and 2 from J; bases not matched to a gene: 7. CDR1 SQVTM and CDR2 ANQGSEA come from the germline V gene. The CDR3 region is CSGGAGEPYEQYF. The CDR3 coding sequence is TGCAGCGGGGGAGCGGGAGAACCCTACGAGCAGTACTTC.

This clonotype was detected a few times. The gene calls are TRBV19 and TRBJ1-3; D unclear. The length of the CDR3 is 17 residues. CDR1 and CDR2 from the germline V gene are LNHDA and SQIVND (reference sequence). V lost 7 bases to trimming and J lost 2 bases, with 21 bases between them. CDR3 protein: CASTPDVRGGPGNTIYF. DNA of the CDR3: TGTGCCAGTACCCCCGATGTTCGGGGAGGGCCTGGAAACACCATATATTTT.

This clonotype was counted at least ten times. The chain joins TRBV7-2 to TRBJ2-7; 8 bases are a match to TRBD2. The CDR3 spans 15 residues. Germline lookup yields CDR1 SGHTA and CDR2 FQGNSA. Germline trimming cut 5 bases from V and 0 bases from J; bases unmatched to any gene: 6. Here the CDR3 reads CASSPSGGRSYEQYF. CDR3 DNA sequence: TGTGCCAGCAGCCCGAGCGGGGGCCGCTCCTACGAGCAGTACTTC.

In its sample, this clonotype was seen many times. The CDR3 protein is CAISTLSGNTIYF. The CDR3 nucleotides read TGTGCCATCAGTACACTCTCTGGAAACACCATATATTTT. V is TRBV10-3 and J is TRBJ1-3; the D is unclear. CDR3 length: 13 residues. The V gene's germline CDR1 is ENHRY and CDR2 SYGVKD. V dropped 5 bases and J dropped 0 bases, with 5 bases sitting between them.

This clonotype was detected many times. The chain couples TRBV20-1 to TRBJ2-7, with D possibly matching TRBD1 (7 bases). The CDR3 is made up of 15 amino acids. The ends were cut back, 4 bases at V and 5 bases at J, with 21 bases in the middle. Germline V lookup: CDR1 DFQATT, CDR2 SNEGSKA (reference sequence). CDR3 loop: CSATPFGQEGDEQYF. Written as DNA, the CDR3 is TGCAGTGCTACCCCATTTGGACAGGAGGGGGACGAGCAGTACTTC.